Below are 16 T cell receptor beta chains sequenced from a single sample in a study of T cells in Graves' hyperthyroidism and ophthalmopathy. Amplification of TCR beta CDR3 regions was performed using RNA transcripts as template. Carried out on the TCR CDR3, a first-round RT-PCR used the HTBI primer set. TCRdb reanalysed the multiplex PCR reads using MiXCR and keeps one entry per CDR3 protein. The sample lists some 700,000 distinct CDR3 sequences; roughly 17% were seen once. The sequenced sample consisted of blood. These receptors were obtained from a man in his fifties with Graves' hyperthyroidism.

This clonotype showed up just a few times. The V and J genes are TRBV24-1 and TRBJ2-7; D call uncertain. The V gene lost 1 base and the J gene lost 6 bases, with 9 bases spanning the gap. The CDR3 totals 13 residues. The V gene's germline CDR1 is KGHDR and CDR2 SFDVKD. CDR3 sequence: CATSDFRRGEQYF. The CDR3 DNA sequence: TGTGCCACCAGTGATTTCCGACGCGGCGAGCAGTACTTC.

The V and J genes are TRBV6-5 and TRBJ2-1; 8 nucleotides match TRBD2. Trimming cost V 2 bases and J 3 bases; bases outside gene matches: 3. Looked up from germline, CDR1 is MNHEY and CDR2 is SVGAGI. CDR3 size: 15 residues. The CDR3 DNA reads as TGTGCCAGCAGTTACGAACTAGCGGACTACAATGAGCAGTTCTTC. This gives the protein CASSYELADYNEQFF.

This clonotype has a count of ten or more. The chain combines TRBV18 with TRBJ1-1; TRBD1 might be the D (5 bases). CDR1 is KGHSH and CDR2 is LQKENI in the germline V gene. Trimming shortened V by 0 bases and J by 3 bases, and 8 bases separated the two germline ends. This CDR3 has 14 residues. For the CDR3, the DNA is TGTGCCAGCTCACCACCGGGACGAGACACTGAAGCTTTCTTT. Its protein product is CASSPPGRDTEAFF.

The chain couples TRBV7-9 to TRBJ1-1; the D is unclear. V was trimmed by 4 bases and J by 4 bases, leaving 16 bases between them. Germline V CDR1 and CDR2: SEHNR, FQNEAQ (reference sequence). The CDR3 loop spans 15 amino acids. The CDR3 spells CASSSLTAGSTEAFF. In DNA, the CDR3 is TGTGCCAGCAGCTCCTTAACGGCCGGGAGCACTGAAGCTTTCTTT. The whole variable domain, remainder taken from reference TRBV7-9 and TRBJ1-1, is DTGVSQNPRHKITKRGQNVTFRCDPISEHNRLYWYRQTLGQGPEFLTYFQNEAQLEKSRLLSDRFSAERPKGSFSTLEIQRTEQGDSAMYLCASSSLTAGSTEAFFGQGTRLTVV.

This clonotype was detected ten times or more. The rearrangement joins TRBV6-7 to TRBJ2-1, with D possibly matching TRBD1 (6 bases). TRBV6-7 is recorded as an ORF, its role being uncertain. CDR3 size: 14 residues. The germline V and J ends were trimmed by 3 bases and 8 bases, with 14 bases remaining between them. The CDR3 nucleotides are TGTGCCAGCAGTTATTACAACAGGGCGGATGAGCAGTTCTTC. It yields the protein CASSYYNRADEQFF.

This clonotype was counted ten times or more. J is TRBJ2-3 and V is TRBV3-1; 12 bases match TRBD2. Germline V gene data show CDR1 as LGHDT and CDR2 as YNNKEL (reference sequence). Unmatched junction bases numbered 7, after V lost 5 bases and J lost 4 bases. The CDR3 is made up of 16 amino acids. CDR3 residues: CASSSTSGRRSDTQYF. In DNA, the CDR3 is TGTGCCAGCAGCTCTACTAGCGGGAGGAGATCAGATACGCAGTATTTT.

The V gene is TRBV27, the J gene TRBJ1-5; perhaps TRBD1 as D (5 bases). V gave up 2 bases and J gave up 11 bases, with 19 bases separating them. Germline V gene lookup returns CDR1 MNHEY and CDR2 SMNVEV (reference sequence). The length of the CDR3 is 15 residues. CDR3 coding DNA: TGTGCCAGCAGTTTAATTCCAGTAATCATACAGGCCCAGCATTTT. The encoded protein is CASSLIPVIIQAQHF.

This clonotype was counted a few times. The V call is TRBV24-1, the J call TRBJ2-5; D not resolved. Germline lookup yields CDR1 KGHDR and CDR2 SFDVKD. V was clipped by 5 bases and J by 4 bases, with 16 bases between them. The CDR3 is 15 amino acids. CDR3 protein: CATSGRRPGSETQYF. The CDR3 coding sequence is TGTGCCACCAGTGGCCGCCGACCAGGATCAGAGACCCAGTACTTC.

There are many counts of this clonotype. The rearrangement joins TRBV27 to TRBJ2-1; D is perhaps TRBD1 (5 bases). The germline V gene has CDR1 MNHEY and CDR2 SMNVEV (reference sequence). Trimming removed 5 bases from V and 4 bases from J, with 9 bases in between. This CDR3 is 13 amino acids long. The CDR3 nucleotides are TGTGCCAGCAGTACCACAGGATACAATGAGCAGTTCTTC. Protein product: CASSTTGYNEQFF.

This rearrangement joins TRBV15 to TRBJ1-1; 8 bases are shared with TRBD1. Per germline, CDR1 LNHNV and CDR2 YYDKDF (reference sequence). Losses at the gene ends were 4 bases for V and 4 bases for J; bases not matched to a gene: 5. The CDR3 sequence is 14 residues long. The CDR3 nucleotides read TGTGCCACCAGCATACAGGGGGTAGGCACTGAAGCTTTCTTT. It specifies CATSIQGVGTEAFF.

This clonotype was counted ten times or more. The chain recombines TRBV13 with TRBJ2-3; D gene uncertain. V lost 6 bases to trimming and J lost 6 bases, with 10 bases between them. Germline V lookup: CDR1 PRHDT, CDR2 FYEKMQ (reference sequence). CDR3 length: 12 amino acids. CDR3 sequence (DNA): TGTGCCAGCAGTCATTCGCCTGATACGCAGTATTTT. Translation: CASSHSPDTQYF.

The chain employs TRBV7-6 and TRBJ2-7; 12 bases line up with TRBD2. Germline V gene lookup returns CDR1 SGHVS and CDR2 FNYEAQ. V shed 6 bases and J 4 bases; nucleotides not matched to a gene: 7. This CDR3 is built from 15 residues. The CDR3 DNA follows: TGTGCCAGCAGGCCGACTAGCGGGAGTATTTACGAGCAGTACTTC. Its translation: CASRPTSGSIYEQYF.

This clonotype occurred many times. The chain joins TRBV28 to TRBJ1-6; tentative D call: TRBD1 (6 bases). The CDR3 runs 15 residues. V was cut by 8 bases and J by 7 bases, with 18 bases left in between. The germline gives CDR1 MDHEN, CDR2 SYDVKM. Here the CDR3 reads CASYSMRGGNSPLHF. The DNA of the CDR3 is TGTGCCAGCTACTCCATGAGGGGGGGAAATTCACCCCTCCACTTT.

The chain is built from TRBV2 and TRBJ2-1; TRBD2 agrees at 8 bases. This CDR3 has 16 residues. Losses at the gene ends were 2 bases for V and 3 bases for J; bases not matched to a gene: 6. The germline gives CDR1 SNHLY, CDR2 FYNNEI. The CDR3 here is CASSEPSGGYYNEQFF. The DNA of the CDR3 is TGTGCCAGCAGTGAACCGAGCGGGGGTTACTACAATGAGCAGTTCTTC.

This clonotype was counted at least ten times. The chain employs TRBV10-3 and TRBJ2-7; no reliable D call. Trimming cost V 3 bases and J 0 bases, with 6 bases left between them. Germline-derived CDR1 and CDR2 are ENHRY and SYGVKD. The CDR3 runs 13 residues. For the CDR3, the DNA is TGTGCCATCAGTGATGGGGTCTCCTACGAGCAGTACTTC. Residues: CAISDGVSYEQYF.

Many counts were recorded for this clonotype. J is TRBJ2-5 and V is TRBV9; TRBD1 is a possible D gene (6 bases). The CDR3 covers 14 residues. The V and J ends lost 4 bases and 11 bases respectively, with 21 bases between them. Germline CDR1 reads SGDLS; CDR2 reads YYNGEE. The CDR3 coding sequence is TGTGCCAGCAGCCCTTACCGGGACATCGGAATACAGTACTTC. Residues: CASSPYRDIGIQYF.